The source of this TCR beta chain is a study of PD-L1 blockade in urothelial cancer. The germline gives CDR1 SQVTM, CDR2 ANQGSEA. This CDR3 contains 14 residues. V was pared by 3 bases and J by 6 bases, with 18 bases between. Produced via immunoSEQ multiplex PCR; TCRdb's table is partial and in-frame only. The data contain tens of thousands of clones, more than 75% of them singletons. The time point denotes: pretreatment peripheral blood. Sequenced here: PBMCs, sampled around atezolizumab (anti-PD-L1) treatment. This receptor was taken from a man in his 60s with urothelial cancer. This chain uses TRBV29-1 with TRBJ2-7, with a possible D match to TRBD1 (6 bases). CDR3 loop: CSVDGDIRLGEQYF. As DNA, the CDR3 is TGCAGCGTTGACGGGGACATTAGATTGGGCGAGCAGTACTTC.